The 10 T cell receptor beta chains reported below all come from one sample, sequenced in a study of T-cell memory formation after mild COVID-19. A single record per CDR3 protein comes from TCRdb applying MiXCR to the 5' RACE reads. Here the sample spans roughly 100,000 distinct CDR3 sequences, about 15% being singletons. Sequenced: PBMCs or a T cell subset sorted from them (not recorded which). These receptors were collected from an adult woman who had mild COVID-19 (a few samples of this study predate the infection). Cell type and time point are not known.

This clonotype has more than one count but fewer than ten. The chain employs TRBV12-3 or TRBV12-4 and TRBJ2-6; D remains unclear. Trimming stripped 1 base from V and 0 bases from J, with 7 bases between. This CDR3 has 16 amino acids. CDR3 sequence: CASSLVYDSGANVLTF. The CDR3 nucleotides read TGTGCCAGCAGTTTAGTCTATGACTCTGGGGCCAACGTCCTGACTTTC.

V and J are TRBV5-5 and TRBJ2-2; 13 bases are a match to TRBD2. V was pared by 4 bases and J by 7 bases, with 7 bases of the junction left unmatched. The CDR3 is 16 residues long. The V gene's germline CDR1 is SGHKS and CDR2 YYEKEE (reference sequence). The CDR3, as DNA: TGTGCCAGCAGCCCTACTAGCGGGAGGGCCGTCGGGGAGCTGTTTTTT. Translation gives CASSPTSGRAVGELFF.

The CDR3 coding sequence is TGTGCCAGCAGTTACTCTTCCCCTAGCGGGAGTGATTATGAGACCCAGTACTTC. Encoded protein: CASSYSSPSGSDYETQYF. The rearrangement links TRBV6-5 to TRBJ2-5; TRBD2 agrees at 10 bases. Germline trimming cut 0 bases from V and 5 bases from J; bases unmatched to any gene: 12. CDR1 MNHEY and CDR2 SVGAGI come from the germline V gene. The CDR3 runs to 18 residues.

The genes are TRBV7-6 and TRBJ2-7; 9 positions agree with TRBD1. The CDR3 has 15 residues. V lost 7 bases to trimming and J lost 6 bases; unmatched junction nucleotides: 13. The germline V gene has CDR1 SGHVS and CDR2 FNYEAQ. For the CDR3, the DNA is TGTGCCAGCACCCAAAAGGACAGGGGATACGGCGAGCAGTACTTC. Its protein product is CASTQKDRGYGEQYF. The whole variable domain, filled in from reference TRBV7-6 and TRBJ2-7, reads GAGVSQSPRYKVTKRGQDVALRCDPISGHVSLYWYRQALGQGPEFLTYFNYEAQQDKSGLPNDRFSAERPEGSISTLTIQRTEQRDSAMYRCASTQKDRGYGEQYFGPGTRLTVT.

This clonotype was seen ten or more times. The chain has TRBV29-1 and TRBJ2-5; D is unclear. Germline CDR1 SQVTM, CDR2 ANQGSEA. Between the trimmed V and J ends, which lost 6 bases and 7 bases, there was a span of 9 bases. The CDR3 extends over 10 amino acids. In nucleotides, the CDR3 is TGCAGCGTCATAGCTGGGACCCAGTACTTC. It is translated as CSVIAGTQYF. Drawing the rest from reference TRBV29-1 and TRBJ2-5, the complete variable domain is SAVISQKPSRDICQRGTSLTIQCQVDSQVTMMFWYRQQPGQSLTLIATANQGSEATYESGFVIDKFPISRPNLTFSTLTVSNMSPEDSSIYLCSVIAGTQYFGPGTRLLVL.

This clonotype was detected only a few times. The chain's CDR3 is CASSLSYTDTQYF. The DNA for the CDR3 is TGTGCCAGCAGTTTATCCTATACAGATACGCAGTATTTT. This chain connects TRBV27 to TRBJ2-3; D ambiguous. The ends were cut back, 0 bases at V and 3 bases at J, with 4 bases in the middle. This CDR3 has 13 amino acids. Germline-derived CDR1 and CDR2 are MNHEY and SMNVEV (reference sequence).

The V and J genes are TRBV27 and TRBJ2-5; TRBD2 might be the D (5 bases). This CDR3 comprises 15 residues. Germline assignment: CDR1 MNHEY and CDR2 SMNVEV (reference sequence). Trimming cost V 6 bases and J 5 bases, with 19 bases left between them. The CDR3 protein is CASRPGFSRGETQYF. The DNA of the CDR3 is TGTGCCAGCAGACCGGGATTCTCCCGCGGGGAGACCCAGTACTTC.

This clonotype was counted between two and nine times. The chain carries TRBV6-2 or TRBV6-3 and TRBJ1-1, with no clear D. Germline-derived CDR1 and CDR2 are MNHEY and SVGEGT. The CDR3 covers 12 residues. V lost 7 bases and J lost 12, with 18 bases in between. The CDR3 sequence: CASTPPGQLTFF. CDR3 nucleotide sequence: TGTGCCAGCACCCCACCTGGGCAGCTTACTTTCTTT.

The rearrangement joins TRBV5-1 to TRBJ1-2; D is possibly TRBD1 (5 bases). The V end was cut by 2 bases, the J end by 7 bases, with 12 bases between. This CDR3 is 13 amino acids long. The germline CDR1 and CDR2 sequences are SGHRS and YFSETQ. The chain's CDR3 is CASSLGQGPGYTF. The CDR3 region has the DNA TGCGCCAGCAGCTTAGGGCAGGGACCTGGCTACACCTTC.

In its sample, this clonotype was seen once. This sequence joins TRBV5-4 and TRBJ2-3, with D possibly called TRBD1 or TRBD2 (5 bases each). Germline CDR1 reads SGHNT; CDR2 reads YYREEE (reference sequence). This CDR3 has 14 residues. V was clipped by 10 bases and J by 0 bases, with 15 bases between them. The CDR3 spells CAVKVGGSTDTQYF. CDR3 nucleotide sequence: TGTGCCGTAAAGGTTGGGGGTAGCACAGATACGCAGTATTTT. The full variable domain, with the rest looked up from reference TRBV5-4 and TRBJ2-3, is ETGVTQSPTHLIKTRGQQVTLRCSSQSGHNTVSWYQQALGQGPQFIFQYYREEENGRGNFPPRFSGLQFPNYSSELNVNALELDDSALYLCAVKVGGSTDTQYFGPGTRLTVL.